These 5 T cell receptor beta chains originate from one sample sequenced in a study of response to subunit inactivated influenza vaccine. MiXCR was run by TCRdb on the RT-PCR reads, yielding one entry per CDR3 protein. The sample shows around 500,000 distinct CDR3 sequences, 9.5% to 12% of them seen only once. The sequences come from PBMCs from blood, collected roughly 6 weeks after vaccination. Receptors originate from a man between 45 and 60 years old who received an inactivated influenza vaccine.

This CDR3 reads CASSYSWTGSNTEAFF. The CDR3, as DNA: TGTGCCAGCAGTTACTCCTGGACAGGCTCTAACACTGAAGCTTTCTTT. The chain links TRBV6-2 or TRBV6-3 to TRBJ1-1; the match to TRBD1 covers 7 bases. Trimming removed 0 bases from V and 2 bases from J; junction bases left unmatched: 6. Per the germline V gene, CDR1 is MNHEY and CDR2 is SVGEGT. The CDR3 length is 16 residues.

CDR3 sequence: CASSPFGGAKNIQYF. In DNA form, the CDR3 reads TGTGCCAGCAGCCCGTTTGGGGGAGCCAAAAACATTCAGTACTTC. This chain connects TRBV7-2 to TRBJ2-4; the D gene could be TRBD1 or TRBD2 (5 bases each). Per germline, CDR1 SGHTA and CDR2 FQGNSA. V lost 5 bases and J 0 bases, leaving 11 bases between the germline ends. The CDR3 covers 15 residues.

This clonotype was detected a few times. The chain joins TRBV12-3 or TRBV12-4 to TRBJ2-2; 10 bases fit TRBD2. V shed 6 bases and J 6 bases; nucleotides not matched to a gene: 13. The CDR3 has 17 residues. The CDR3 loop is CASSSRSGRPRAGELFF. As DNA, the CDR3 is TGTGCCAGCAGCTCCCGTAGCGGGAGGCCAAGGGCCGGGGAGCTGTTTTTT.

The chain couples TRBV20-1 to TRBJ2-1; no clear D gene. Germline lookup yields CDR1 DFQATT and CDR2 SNEGSKA (reference sequence). CDR3 length equals 12 residues. The ends were cut back, 3 bases at V and 2 bases at J, with 5 bases in the middle. CDR3 amino acids: CSASQPYNEQFF. The CDR3 DNA reads TGCAGTGCTAGCCAGCCCTACAATGAGCAGTTCTTC.

The chain has TRBV5-1 and TRBJ2-7; D is possibly TRBD2 (6 bases). Germline CDR1 is SGHRS and CDR2 is YFSETQ. CDR3 size: 15 residues. Trimming removed 2 bases from V and 3 bases from J, with 15 bases in between. The CDR3 DNA follows: TGCGCCAGCAGCTTTAGGGCGGGGAAGGACTACGAGCAGTACTTC. As protein: CASSFRAGKDYEQYF.